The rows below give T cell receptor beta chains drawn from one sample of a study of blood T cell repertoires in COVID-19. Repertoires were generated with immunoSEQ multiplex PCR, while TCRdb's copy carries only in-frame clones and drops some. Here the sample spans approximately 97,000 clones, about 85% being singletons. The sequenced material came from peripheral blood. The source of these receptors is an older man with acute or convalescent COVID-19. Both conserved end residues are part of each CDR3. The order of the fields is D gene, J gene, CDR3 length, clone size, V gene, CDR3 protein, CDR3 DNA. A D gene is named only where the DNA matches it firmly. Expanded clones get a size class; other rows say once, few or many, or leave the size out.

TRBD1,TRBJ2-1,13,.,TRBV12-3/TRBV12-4,CASSLIQGNEQFF,TGTGCCAGCAGTTTAATACAGGGGAATGAGCAGTTCTTC
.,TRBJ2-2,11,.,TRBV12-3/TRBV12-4,CASSLRVELFF,TGTGCCAGCAGTTTAAGAGTGGAGCTGTTTTTT
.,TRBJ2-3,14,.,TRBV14,CASSRGTSTDTQYF,TGTGCCAGCAGCCGAGGGACAAGCACAGATACGCAGTATTTT
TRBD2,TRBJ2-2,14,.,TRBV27,CATALAGATGELFF,TGTGCCACCGCACTAGCGGGAGCGACCGGGGAGCTGTTTTTT
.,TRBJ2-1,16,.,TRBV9,CASSVGSGQGYNEQFF,TGTGCCAGCAGCGTCGGTAGCGGACAAGGTTACAATGAGCAGTTCTTC
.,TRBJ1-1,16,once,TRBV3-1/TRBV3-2,CASSQNLRTRGTEAFF,TGTGCCAGCAGCCAAAACCTCAGAACACGGGGGACTGAAGCTTTCTTT
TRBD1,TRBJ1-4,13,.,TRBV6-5,CASSRDRDEKLFF,TGTGCCAGTTCCCGGGACAGGGATGAAAAACTGTTTTTT
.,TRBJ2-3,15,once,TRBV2,CASSEKGRNTDTQYF,TGTGCCAGCAGTGAGAAGGGGCGGAACACAGATACGCAGTATTTT
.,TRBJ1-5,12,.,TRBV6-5,CASNLPGLPQHF,TGTGCCAGCAACCTTCCGGGACTCCCCCAGCATTTT
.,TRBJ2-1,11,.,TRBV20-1,CRSDYVYEQFF,TGCAGAAGTGACTACGTTTATGAGCAGTTCTTC
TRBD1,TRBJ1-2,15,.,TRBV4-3,CASSQGYRQGGGYTF,TGCGCCAGCAGCCAAGGTTATAGACAGGGTGGAGGCTACACCTTC
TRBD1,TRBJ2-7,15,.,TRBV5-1,CASSLGDRDGNEQYF,TGCGCCAGCAGCTTGGGGGACAGGGATGGCAACGAGCAGTACTTC
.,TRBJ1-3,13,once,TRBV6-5,CASSWSGGNTIYF,TGTGCCAGCAGTTGGTCCGGGGGAAACACCATATATTTT
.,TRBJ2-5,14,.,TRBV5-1,CASSKEPAQETQYF,TGCGCCAGCAGCAAGGAGCCCGCTCAAGAGACCCAGTACTTC
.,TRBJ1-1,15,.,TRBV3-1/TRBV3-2,CASSQDVGGGTEAFF,TGTGCCAGCAGCCAAGACGTCGGGGGAGGCACTGAAGCTTTCTTT
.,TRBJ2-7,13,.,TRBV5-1,CASSDQGIDEQYF,TGCGCCAGCAGTGACCAGGGTATCGACGAGCAGTACTTC
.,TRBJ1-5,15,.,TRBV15,CATSRDQGDNQPQHF,TGTGCCACCAGCAGAGATCAAGGGGACAATCAGCCCCAGCATTTT
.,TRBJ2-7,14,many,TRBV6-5,CASSYSDSSYEQYF,TGTGCCAGCAGTTACTCGGACAGCTCCTACGAGCAGTACTTC
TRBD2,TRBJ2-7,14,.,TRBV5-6,CASSIGGDSYEQYF,TGTGCCAGCAGCATCGGGGGGGACTCCTACGAGCAGTACTTC
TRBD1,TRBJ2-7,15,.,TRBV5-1,CASSAGQGTSGEQYF,TGCGCCAGCAGCGCGGGACAGGGGACTTCTGGCGAGCAGTACTTC
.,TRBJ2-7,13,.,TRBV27,CASSRDSSYEQYF,TGTGCCAGCAGTCGTGATAGCTCCTACGAGCAGTACTTC
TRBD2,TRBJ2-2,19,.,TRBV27,CASSLSRAGGPLGAGELFF,TGTGCCAGCAGTTTATCGAGAGCGGGAGGGCCGTTGGGGGCCGGGGAGCTGTTTTTT
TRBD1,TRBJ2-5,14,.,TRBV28,CASSFGQGQETQYF,TGTGCCAGCAGTTTTGGACAGGGCCAAGAGACCCAGTACTTC
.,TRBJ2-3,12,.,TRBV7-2,CASSEEGYTQYF,TGTGCCAGCAGCGAGGAGGGCTATACGCAGTATTTT
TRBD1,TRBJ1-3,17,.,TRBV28,CASSLIQGATSGNTIYF,TGTGCCAGCAGTCTGATACAGGGGGCGACCTCTGGAAACACCATATATTTT
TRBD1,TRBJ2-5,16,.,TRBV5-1,CASSFGTGGYQETQYF,TGCGCCAGCAGCTTCGGGACAGGGGGATATCAAGAGACCCAGTACTTC
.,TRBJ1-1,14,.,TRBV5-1,CATSKDTVNTEAFF,TGCGCCACTTCGAAGGACACGGTGAACACTGAAGCTTTCTTT
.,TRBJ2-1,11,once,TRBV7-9,CASTTRGEQFF,TGTGCCAGCACCACAAGGGGGGAGCAGTTCTTC
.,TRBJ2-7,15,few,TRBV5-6,CASSSRTSNSYEQYF,TGTGCCAGCAGCTCTAGGACATCTAACTCCTACGAGCAGTACTTC
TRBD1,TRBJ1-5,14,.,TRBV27,CASNDRGRGQPQHF,TGTGCCAGCAATGACAGGGGGCGAGGTCAGCCCCAGCATTTT
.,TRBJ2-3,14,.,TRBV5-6,CASSLIQGTDTQYF,TGTGCCAGCAGCTTGATCCAGGGCACAGATACGCAGTATTTT
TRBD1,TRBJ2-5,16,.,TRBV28,CASSFSGTGGSETQYF,TGTGCCAGCAGTTTCTCCGGGACAGGGGGTTCAGAGACCCAGTACTTC
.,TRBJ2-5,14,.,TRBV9,CASSVGSSRETQYF,TGTGCCAGCAGCGTAGGGTCTAGCCGTGAGACCCAGTACTTC
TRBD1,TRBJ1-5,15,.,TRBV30,CAWRGTVDSNQPQHF,TGTGCCTGGAGAGGGACAGTAGATAGCAATCAGCCCCAGCATTTT
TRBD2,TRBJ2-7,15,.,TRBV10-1,CASSASAGGTYEQYF,TGCGCCAGCAGTGCCTCAGCGGGAGGGACCTACGAGCAGTACTTC
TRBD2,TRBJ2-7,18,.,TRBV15,CATSRATATSGRSYEQYF,TGTGCCACCAGCAGAGCTACAGCTACTAGCGGGAGGTCCTACGAGCAGTACTTC
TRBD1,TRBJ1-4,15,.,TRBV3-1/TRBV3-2,CASSRVDRGSEKLFF,TGTGCCAGCAGCCGGGTCGACAGGGGGTCTGAAAAACTGTTTTTT
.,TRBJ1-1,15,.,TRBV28,CASSFGGRENTEAFF,TGTGCCAGCAGTTTTGGGGGGAGAGAAAACACTGAAGCTTTCTTT
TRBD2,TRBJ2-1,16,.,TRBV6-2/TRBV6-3,CASSYSKGGTSVLQFF,TGTGCCAGCAGTTACTCGAAGGGGGGGACTAGTGTCTTACAGTTCTTC
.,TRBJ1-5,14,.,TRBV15,CATSGSGWDQPQHF,TGTGCCACCAGCGGATCAGGTTGGGATCAGCCCCAGCATTTT
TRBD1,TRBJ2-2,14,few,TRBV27,CASSISPGGGELFF,TGTGCCAGCAGTATTAGCCCAGGGGGCGGGGAGCTGTTTTTT
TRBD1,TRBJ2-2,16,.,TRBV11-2,CASSLRQGVYTGELFF,TGTGCCAGCAGCTTGCGACAGGGGGTTTACACCGGGGAGCTGTTTTTT
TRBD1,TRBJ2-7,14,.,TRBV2,CASNDRGLRYEQYF,TGTGCCAGCAATGACAGGGGGCTGCGGTACGAGCAGTACTTC
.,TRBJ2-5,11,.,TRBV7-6,CASTLQETQYF,TGTGCCAGCACGTTGCAAGAGACCCAGTACTTC
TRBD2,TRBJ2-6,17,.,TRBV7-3,CASSNRLAGTGANVLTF,TGTGCCAGCAGCAACAGACTAGCGGGAACTGGGGCCAACGTCCTGACTTTC
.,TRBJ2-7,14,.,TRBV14,CASSPRPGIYEQYF,TGTGCCAGCAGCCCCCGACCGGGAATCTACGAGCAGTACTTC